The T cell receptor (beta chain) described here comes from a study of T-cell reconstitution after alpha-beta-depleted transplantation in children. The CDR3 totals 15 residues. The V and J ends lost 5 bases and 10 bases, in that order; junction bases with no gene match: 12. Per germline, CDR1 MNHEY and CDR2 SMNVEV (reference sequence). A TCRbeta library incorporating unique molecular identifiers was prepared. TCRdb reprocessed the PCR reads via MiXCR and lists one record per CDR3 protein. The table lists some 390,000 distinct CDR3 sequences, roughly 22% of them singletons. The chain employs TRBV27 and TRBJ2-7, with 12 bases matching TRBD1. The sequences come from PBMCs from the stem cell graft donor, collected from the stem cell graft. This receptor was obtained from a human donor who donated a stem cell graft to a child with acute myeloid leukemia. In DNA, the CDR3 is TGTGCCAGCAGTCCCGGGACAGGGGGCGCCATGGGTCAGTACTTC. Translation: CASSPGTGGAMGQYF.